The 8 T cell receptor beta chains presented below share a single source sample, sequenced in a study of cytomegalovirus exposure and HLA in healthy donors. The PCR used 60 Vbeta and 13 Jbeta primers. The assay was immunoSEQ multiplex PCR, and TCRdb's table has in-frame clones only and misses some. The sample has roughly 140,000 clones; 60% to 80% are singletons. The sample was PBMCs. All receptors come from a male donor in good health and CMV-seronegative.

This chain uses TRBV18 with TRBJ2-2, with D perhaps matching TRBD2 (6 bases). The CDR3 length is 14 residues. V was shortened by 1 base and J by 3 bases, with 6 bases between the two germline ends. Germline V gives CDR1 KGHSH, CDR2 LQKENI. The CDR3 nucleotides are TGTGCCAGCTCACCACGCGGGGACACCGGGGAGCTGTTTTTT. As protein: CASSPRGDTGELFF.

The chain joins TRBV19 to TRBJ2-1; 12 nucleotides match TRBD2. Trimming at V came to 5 bases and at J to 4 bases, leaving 6 bases not matched to a gene. The CDR3 contains 16 residues. CDR1 and CDR2 from the germline V gene are LNHDA and SQIVND (reference sequence). In DNA, the CDR3 is TGTGCCAGTAGTCCACCACTAGCGGGAGGTTACAATGAGCAGTTCTTC. Encoded protein: CASSPPLAGGYNEQFF.

The genes are TRBV5-8 and TRBJ1-3; D gene uncertain. Looked up from germline, CDR1 is SGHTS and CDR2 is YDEGEE. The CDR3 extends over 12 amino acids. V was cut by 4 bases and J by 7 bases, with 9 bases left in between. Here the CDR3 reads CASSPYSNTIYF. For the CDR3, the DNA is TGTGCCAGCAGCCCATACAGCAACACCATATATTTT. The full variable domain, rest sourced from reference TRBV5-8 and TRBJ1-3, is EAGVTQSPTHLIKTRGQQATLRCSPISGHTSVYWYQQALGLGLQFLLWYDEGEERNRGNFPPRFSGRQFPNYSSELNVNALELEDSALYLCASSPYSNTIYFGEGSWLTVV.

The chain couples TRBV11-3 to TRBJ2-1, with D perhaps TRBD2 (6 bases). Trimming removed 5 bases at V and 9 bases at J, with 23 bases between. The germline V gene has CDR1 SGHNT and CDR2 YENEEA. The CDR3 has 16 amino acids. This CDR3 is CASSPAGGREVGEQFF. Here the CDR3 DNA reads TGTGCCAGCAGCCCCGCCGGGGGTAGGGAGGTGGGTGAGCAGTTCTTC.

The V gene is TRBV9, the J gene TRBJ2-7; 7 bases fit TRBD1. The CDR3 length is 14 residues. V shed 0 bases and J 12 bases; nucleotides not matched to a gene: 12. From germline, CDR1 is SGDLS and CDR2 YYNGEE. This chain's CDR3 is CASSVGFSGQVLYF. The CDR3 DNA follows: TGTGCCAGCAGCGTAGGTTTCTCTGGACAGGTGTTGTACTTC.

The V gene is TRBV5-6, the J gene TRBJ2-7, with 13 bases fitting TRBD2. The CDR3 runs to 18 residues. CDR1 and CDR2 from the germline V gene are SGHDT and YYEEEE. Trimming removed 0 bases from V and 4 bases from J; junction bases left unmatched: 10. CDR3 in amino acids: CASSLGGSTSGGFYEQYF. CDR3 bases: TGTGCCAGCAGCTTGGGGGGGTCGACTAGCGGGGGGTTTTACGAGCAGTACTTC.

The chain has TRBV5-4 and TRBJ1-1; a possible D gene is TRBD1 (5 bases). Looked up from germline, CDR1 is SGHNT and CDR2 is YYREEE (reference sequence). Trimming took 0 bases from V and 5 from J, leaving 14 bases between them. The CDR3 consists of 15 residues. The CDR3 DNA sequence: TGTGCCAGCAGCTTGGATGGGGGGAGGTGGACTGAAGCTTTCTTT. It translates to CASSLDGGRWTEAFF.

This clone has just a few counts. The rearrangement links TRBV5-6 to TRBJ2-5; TRBD2 matches 7 bases. The CDR3 extends over 13 amino acids. Germline values: CDR1 SGHDT, CDR2 YYEEEE. After removal of 4 bases from V and 10 bases from J, the junction contained 10 bases not matched to a gene. Written as DNA, the CDR3 is TGTGCCAGCAGCACACGGACTAGGGGACGCCAGTACTTC. It yields the protein CASSTRTRGRQYF.